A single sample gave rise to the 23 T cell receptor beta chains below, sequenced in a study of cytomegalovirus exposure and HLA in healthy donors (TCRdb year 2017). The library was produced with the immunoSEQ multiplex PCR assay. A mixture of 60 forward primers for TCR Vbeta segments and 13 reverse primers for TCR Jbeta segments was used in the multiplex PCR. TCRdb took over this immuneACCESS table, retaining in-frame rearrangements with V and J assigned. Such tables are incomplete; in checked studies, under half of the missing clones stem from an unresolved V gene, and the remainder is unexplained. For this sample there are 100,000 to 120,000 clones; approximately 78% appear just once. Of the sample, around 1.3% is held by the ten largest clones. The sample taken for sequencing was PBMCs. The receptors were sampled from a woman younger than 45 in good health and CMV-seronegative.

The chain has TRBV19 and TRBJ1-1, with unresolved D. This CDR3 contains 12 residues. Germline V gene data show CDR1 as LNHDA and CDR2 as SQIVND (reference sequence). The ends were cut back, 3 bases at V and 2 bases at J, with 4 bases in the middle. The chain's CDR3 is CASSIVNTEAFF. The CDR3 DNA follows: TGTGCCAGTAGTATCGTAAACACTGAAGCTTTCTTT.

V is TRBV29-1 and J is TRBJ2-7; TRBD2 might be the D (5 bases). The CDR3 sequence is 12 residues long. CDR1 is SQVTM, CDR2 ANQGSEA, per germline. Between the trimmed V and J ends, which lost 3 bases and 4 bases, there was a span of 10 bases. Here the CDR3 reads CSVEEDGYEQYF. As DNA, the CDR3 is TGCAGCGTTGAGGAGGACGGATACGAGCAGTACTTC.

CDR3 DNA: TGCGCCAGCAGCCAGACGTTTCGGGGGACTGAAGCTTTCTTT. It codes for CASSQTFRGTEAFF. This sequence joins TRBV4-3 and TRBJ1-1, with D possibly TRBD1 on 5 matching bases. The V and J ends lost 3 bases and 5 bases respectively, with 13 bases between them. From germline, CDR1 is LGHNA and CDR2 YSLEER. This CDR3 is 14 amino acids long.

In this sample, this clone turned up a few times. The chain joins TRBV9 to TRBJ2-1, with D possibly TRBD1 on 6 matching bases. Germline CDR1 and CDR2: SGDLS and YYNGEE. Trimming stripped 4 bases from V and 9 bases from J, with 23 bases between. CDR3 length: 16 amino acids. This CDR3 reads CASSPAWGPIGGEQFF. The CDR3 DNA follows: TGTGCCAGCAGCCCCGCCTGGGGGCCCATTGGGGGTGAGCAGTTCTTC.

V is TRBV30 and J is TRBJ1-2, with D possibly TRBD1 on 6 matching bases. The germline V and J ends were trimmed by 5 bases and 4 bases, with 14 bases remaining between them. In germline, CDR1 is GTSNPN, CDR2 SVGIG (reference sequence). This CDR3 has 13 residues. The CDR3 coding sequence is TGTGCCTGGCCTCGGGCACAGGGCTATGGCTACACCTTC. This codes for CAWPRAQGYGYTF.

The V and J genes are TRBV5-1 and TRBJ2-7; tentative D call: TRBD2 (7 bases). The germline gives CDR1 SGHRS, CDR2 YFSETQ. V dropped 0 bases and J dropped 7 bases, with 14 bases sitting between them. CDR3 length equals 14 residues. The CDR3: CASSLVGGLGEQYF. The DNA of the CDR3 is TGCGCCAGCAGCTTGGTCGGGGGGCTAGGGGAGCAGTACTTC.

This chain connects TRBV10-3 to TRBJ2-7; TRBD1 matches at 10 bases. In germline, CDR1 is ENHRY, CDR2 SYGVKD. V dropped 6 bases and J dropped 6; count of bases not matched to a gene: 11. This CDR3 region has 15 residues. The CDR3 DNA reads as TGTGCCATCAGATCTTCGACAGGGGGCCTCGGCGAGCAGTACTTC. Translating it yields CAIRSSTGGLGEQYF.

The chain recombines TRBV6-1 with TRBJ1-4; 7 bases line up with TRBD1. The CDR3 contains 14 residues. Trimming took 6 bases from V and 5 from J; bases not matched to a gene: 6. Germline V gene lookup returns CDR1 MNHNS and CDR2 SASEGT. DNA for the CDR3: TGTGCCAGCAGGGCACAGGGGAGAAATGAAAAACTGTTTTTT. Translated, it gives CASRAQGRNEKLFF.

The chain combines TRBV5-4 with TRBJ2-1; D may be TRBD2 (6 bases). Germline-derived CDR1 and CDR2 are SGHNT and YYREEE (reference sequence). V lost 1 base, J lost 2 bases, and 22 bases lay in between. The CDR3 spans 19 residues. CDR3 sequence reads: CASSLFGGRAGGPYNEQFF. The CDR3 DNA follows: TGTGCCAGCAGCTTGTTCGGGGGTCGGGCCGGGGGTCCCTACAATGAGCAGTTCTTC.

The chain couples TRBV4-3 to TRBJ2-1; D might be TRBD2 (5 bases). The CDR3 extends over 15 amino acids. Germline lookup yields CDR1 LGHNA and CDR2 YSLEER. The V end was cut by 0 bases, the J end by 2 bases, with 8 bases between. The CDR3 protein is CASSQDWEPYNEQFF. In DNA form, the CDR3 reads TGCGCCAGCAGCCAAGACTGGGAGCCCTACAATGAGCAGTTCTTC.

This clone has only one observation. This chain connects TRBV7-9 to TRBJ2-7; D uncertain. The length of the CDR3 is 13 residues. Germline values: CDR1 SEHNR, CDR2 FQNEAQ (reference sequence). The V end was cut by 1 base, the J end by 3 bases, with 7 bases between. The CDR3 region has the DNA TGTGCCAGCAGCTTAGATGTCAACTACGAGCAGTACTTC. It encodes CASSLDVNYEQYF.

The gene calls are TRBV6-5 and TRBJ2-5; 9 bases are shared with TRBD2. Trimming removed 2 bases from V and 5 bases from J; junction bases left unmatched: 6. Looked up from germline, CDR1 is MNHEY and CDR2 is SVGAGI. The CDR3 has 15 amino acids. CDR3 bases: TGTGCCAGCAGTTACGGAGTAGCGGGAGAGGAGACCCAGTACTTC. This encodes CASSYGVAGEETQYF.

The rearrangement uses TRBV15 and TRBJ1-1, with 8 bases lining up with TRBD1. Unmatched junction bases numbered 6, after V lost 7 bases and J lost 2 bases. This CDR3 has 14 residues. The germline CDR1 and CDR2 sequences are LNHNV and YYDKDF (reference sequence). The CDR3: CATTPTGGNTEAFF. The CDR3 bases are TGTGCCACCACCCCAACAGGGGGAAACACTGAAGCTTTCTTT.

The chain couples TRBV28 to TRBJ1-2; 10 bases are shared with TRBD1. Germline CDR1 is MDHEN and CDR2 is SYDVKM. This CDR3 has 15 amino acids. Trimming cost V 1 base and J 8 bases; bases outside gene matches: 7. CDR3 sequence reads: CASSLLLGTGDGYTF. The CDR3 DNA follows: TGTGCCAGCAGTTTATTACTCGGGACAGGGGACGGCTACACCTTC.

This clone was seen a single time. Other nucleotide sequences in the sample specify the same CDR3. The chain has TRBV7-2 and TRBJ2-5; D possibly corresponds to TRBD1 (5 bases). This CDR3 region has 14 residues. CDR1 is SGHTA, CDR2 FQGNSA, per germline. V was trimmed by 0 bases and J by 4 bases, leaving 9 bases between them. CDR3 sequence reads: CASSLAGAGETQYF. In DNA form, the CDR3 reads TGTGCCAGCAGCTTAGCTGGGGCCGGAGAGACCCAGTACTTC. Together with reference TRBV7-2 and TRBJ2-5, the CDR3 gives the full variable domain: GAGVSQSPSNKVTEKGKDVELRCDPISGHTALYWYRQSLGQGLEFLIYFQGNSAPDKSGLPSDRFSAERTGGSVSTLTIQRTQQEDSAVYLCASSLAGAGETQYFGPGTRLLVL.

The genes are TRBV28 and TRBJ1-5; TRBD1 aligns across 9 bases. The CDR3 has 16 residues. With V trimmed by 7 bases and J by 4 bases, 11 bases remained unmatched. The germline CDR1 and CDR2 sequences are MDHEN and SYDVKM. The CDR3 sequence is CASNRMTGGRNQPQHF. CDR3 nucleotides: TGTGCCAGCAACAGGATGACAGGGGGAAGGAATCAGCCCCAGCATTTT.

The chain carries TRBV4-2 and TRBJ1-3; D call uncertain. The CDR3 loop spans 18 amino acids. CDR1 and CDR2 (germline): LGHNA, YNFKEQ. Trimming took off 1 base at V and 0 bases at J, with 16 bases between the two ends. The CDR3 loop is CASSQVPPAGSSGNTIYF. CDR3 coding DNA: TGTGCCAGCAGCCAAGTCCCCCCAGCGGGCAGCTCTGGAAACACCATATATTTT.

This chain connects TRBV28 to TRBJ2-5, with unresolved D. From germline, CDR1 is MDHEN and CDR2 SYDVKM. The CDR3 length is 15 residues. With 3 bases removed from V and 5 bases from J, the gap between germline ends came to 16 bases. DNA of the CDR3: TGTGCCAGCAGTTTGGAGCAGATCTATTTGGAGACCCAGTACTTC. Translated, it gives CASSLEQIYLETQYF.

V usage is TRBV4-3 and J usage is TRBJ2-7; 11 positions match TRBD1. Per the germline V gene, CDR1 is LGHNA and CDR2 is YSLEER. V trimming: 4 bases; J trimming: 0 bases; junction bases outside the gene matches: 8. This CDR3 contains 17 residues. CDR3 residues: CASSPGQGVGSSYEQYF. The CDR3, as DNA: TGCGCCAGCAGCCCGGGACAGGGGGTTGGGAGCTCCTACGAGCAGTACTTC.

This clone was observed a few times. CDR3: CASSFNGQGMGNTEAFF. CDR3 DNA sequence: TGTGCCAGCTCATTCAACGGACAGGGGATGGGGAACACTGAAGCTTTCTTT. The chain uses TRBV18 and TRBJ1-1; 9 nucleotides line up with TRBD1. J lost 1 base, V lost 5 bases, and 11 bases had no gene match. The CDR3 has 17 residues. The germline CDR1 and CDR2 sequences are KGHSH and LQKENI. Looking up the rest from reference TRBV18 and TRBJ1-1 gives the full variable domain: NAGVMQNPRHLVRRRGQEARLRCSPMKGHSHVYWYRQLPEEGLKFMVYLQKENIIDESGMPKERFSAEFPKEGPSILRIQQVVRGDSAAYFCASSFNGQGMGNTEAFFGQGTRLTVV.

Only one count was recorded for this clone. The rearrangement links TRBV6-1 to TRBJ1-2; D is possibly TRBD1 (5 bases). The germline gives CDR1 MNHNS, CDR2 SASEGT. The CDR3 loop spans 19 amino acids. The germline V and J ends were trimmed by 2 bases and 4 bases, with 26 bases remaining between them. The CDR3 DNA sequence: TGTGCCAGCAGTGAAAGCACCCGGGCCAGGGATCGCTGGGGCTATGGCTACACCTTC. Its protein product is CASSESTRARDRWGYGYTF.

V usage is TRBV5-4 and J usage is TRBJ2-7; 7 nucleotides agree with TRBD2. The CDR3 is 17 residues long. The trim removed 4 bases at V and 3 bases at J, leaving 16 bases unmatched. Germline loops: CDR1 SGHNT, CDR2 YYREEE (reference sequence). The CDR3 loop reads CASSRGSGLADHYEQYF. CDR3 nucleotide sequence: TGTGCCAGCAGCCGAGGGTCGGGGCTAGCGGACCACTACGAGCAGTACTTC.

The chain links TRBV27 to TRBJ2-1; no clear D. V was clipped by 7 bases and J by 3 bases, with 4 bases between them. Germline-derived CDR1 and CDR2 are MNHEY and SMNVEV (reference sequence). The CDR3 covers 11 residues. The DNA of the CDR3 is TGTGCCAGCACCCTCTACAATGAGCAGTTCTTC. Translated: CASTLYNEQFF.